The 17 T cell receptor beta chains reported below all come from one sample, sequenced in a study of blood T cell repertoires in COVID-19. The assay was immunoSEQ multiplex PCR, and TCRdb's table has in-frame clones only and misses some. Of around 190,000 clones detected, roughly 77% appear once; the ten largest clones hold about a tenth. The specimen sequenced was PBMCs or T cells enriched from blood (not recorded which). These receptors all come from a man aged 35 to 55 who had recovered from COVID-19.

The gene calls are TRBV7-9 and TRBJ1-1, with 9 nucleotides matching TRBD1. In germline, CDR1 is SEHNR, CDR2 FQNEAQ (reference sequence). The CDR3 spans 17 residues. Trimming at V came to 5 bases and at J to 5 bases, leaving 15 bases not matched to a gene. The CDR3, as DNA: TGTGCCAGCAGCCAACAACAGGGGGCTAAGACCCTTACTGAAGCTTTCTTT. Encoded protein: CASSQQQGAKTLTEAFF.

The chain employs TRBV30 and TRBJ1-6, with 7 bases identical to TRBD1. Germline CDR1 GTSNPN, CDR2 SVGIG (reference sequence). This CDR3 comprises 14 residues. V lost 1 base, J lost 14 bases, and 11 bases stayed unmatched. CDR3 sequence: CAWSDWGAGQTLHF. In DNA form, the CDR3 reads TGTGCCTGGAGTGATTGGGGCGCGGGACAGACCCTCCACTTT. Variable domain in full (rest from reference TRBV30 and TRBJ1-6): SQTIHQWPATLVQPVGSPLSLECTVEGTSNPNLYWYRQAAGRGLQLLFYSVGIGQISSEVPQNLSASRPQDRQFILSSKKLLLSDSGFYLCAWSDWGAGQTLHFGNGTRLTVT.

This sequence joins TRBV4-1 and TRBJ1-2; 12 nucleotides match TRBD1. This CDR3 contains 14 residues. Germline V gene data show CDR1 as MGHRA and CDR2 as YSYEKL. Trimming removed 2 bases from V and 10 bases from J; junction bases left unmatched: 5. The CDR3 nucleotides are TGCGCCAGCAGCCAACCCTTGGGACAGGGGGCCTACACCTTC. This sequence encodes CASSQPLGQGAYTF.

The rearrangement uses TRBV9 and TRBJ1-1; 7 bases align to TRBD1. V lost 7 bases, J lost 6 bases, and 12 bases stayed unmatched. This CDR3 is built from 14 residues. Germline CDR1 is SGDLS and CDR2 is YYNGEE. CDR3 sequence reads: CASSPVTGAAEAFF. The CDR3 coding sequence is TGTGCCAGCTCTCCGGTAACAGGGGCAGCTGAAGCTTTCTTT.

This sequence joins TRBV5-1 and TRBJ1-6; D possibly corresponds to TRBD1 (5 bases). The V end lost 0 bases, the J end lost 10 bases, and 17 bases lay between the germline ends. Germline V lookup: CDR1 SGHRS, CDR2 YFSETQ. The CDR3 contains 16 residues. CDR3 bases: TGCGCCAGCAGCTTGGGGGGCGCGGAAGTTGAGTCACCCCTCCACTTT. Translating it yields CASSLGGAEVESPLHF.

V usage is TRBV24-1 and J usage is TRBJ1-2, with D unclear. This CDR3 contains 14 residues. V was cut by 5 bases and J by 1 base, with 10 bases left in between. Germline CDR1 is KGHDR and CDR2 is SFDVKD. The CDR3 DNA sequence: TGTGCCACCAGTGGGCTAGGCTATAACTATGGCTACACCTTC. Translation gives CATSGLGYNYGYTF.

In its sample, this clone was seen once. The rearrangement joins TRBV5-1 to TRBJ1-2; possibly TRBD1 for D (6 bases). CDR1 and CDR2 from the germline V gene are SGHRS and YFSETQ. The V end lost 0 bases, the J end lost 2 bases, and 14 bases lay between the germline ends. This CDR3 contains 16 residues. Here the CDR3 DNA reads TGCGCCAGCAGCTTGGGGGGGACACCCCAAAACTATGGCTACACCTTC. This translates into CASSLGGTPQNYGYTF.

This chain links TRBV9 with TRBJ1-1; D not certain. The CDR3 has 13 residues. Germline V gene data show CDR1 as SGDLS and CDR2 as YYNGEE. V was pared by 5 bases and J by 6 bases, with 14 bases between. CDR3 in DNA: TGTGCCAGCAGGGAAGGGTCGGGGTCTGAAGCTTTCTTT. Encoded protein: CASREGSGSEAFF.

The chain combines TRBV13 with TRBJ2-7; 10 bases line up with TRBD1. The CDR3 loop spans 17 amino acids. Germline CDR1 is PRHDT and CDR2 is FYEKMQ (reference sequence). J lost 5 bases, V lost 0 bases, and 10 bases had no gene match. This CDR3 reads CASSLGWAPTGGHEQYF. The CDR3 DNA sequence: TGTGCCAGCAGCTTAGGTTGGGCGCCGACAGGGGGCCACGAGCAGTACTTC.

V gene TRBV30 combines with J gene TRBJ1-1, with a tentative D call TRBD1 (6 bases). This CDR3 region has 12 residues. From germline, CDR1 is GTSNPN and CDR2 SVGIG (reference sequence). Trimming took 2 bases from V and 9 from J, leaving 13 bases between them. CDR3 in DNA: TGTGCCTGGAGTCCGGGGACAATACAAGCTTTCTTT. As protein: CAWSPGTIQAFF.

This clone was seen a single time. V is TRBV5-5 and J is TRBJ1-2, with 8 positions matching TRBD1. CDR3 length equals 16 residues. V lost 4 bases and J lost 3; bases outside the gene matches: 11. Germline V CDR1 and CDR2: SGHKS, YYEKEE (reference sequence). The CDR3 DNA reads TGTGCCAGCAGCCATGGACAGGGACGGGGGGACTATGGCTACACCTTC. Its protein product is CASSHGQGRGDYGYTF. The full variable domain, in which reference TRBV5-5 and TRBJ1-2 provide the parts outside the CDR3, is DAGVTQSPTHLIKTRGQQVTLRCSPISGHKSVSWYQQVLGQGPQFIFQYYEKEERGRGNFPDRFSARQFPNYSSELNVNALLLGDSALYLCASSHGQGRGDYGYTFGSGTRLTVV.

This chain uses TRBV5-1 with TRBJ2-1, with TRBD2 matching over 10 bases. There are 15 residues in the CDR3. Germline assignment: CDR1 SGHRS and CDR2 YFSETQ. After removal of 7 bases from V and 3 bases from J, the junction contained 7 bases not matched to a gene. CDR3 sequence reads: CASQSSGSFYNEQFF. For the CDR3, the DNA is TGCGCCAGCCAATCTAGCGGGAGTTTCTACAATGAGCAGTTCTTC.

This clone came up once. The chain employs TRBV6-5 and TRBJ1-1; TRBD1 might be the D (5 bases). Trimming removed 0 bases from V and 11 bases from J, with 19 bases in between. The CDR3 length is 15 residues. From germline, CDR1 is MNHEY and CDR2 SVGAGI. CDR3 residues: CASSYSPDSPRKAFF. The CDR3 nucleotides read TGTGCCAGCAGTTACTCACCTGACAGCCCGCGTAAGGCTTTCTTT.

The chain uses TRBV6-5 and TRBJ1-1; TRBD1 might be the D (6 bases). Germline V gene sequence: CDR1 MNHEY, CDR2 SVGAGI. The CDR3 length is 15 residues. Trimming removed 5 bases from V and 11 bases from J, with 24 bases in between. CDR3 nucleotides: TGTGCCAGCAGTCTATCCTGGGGAGGGGGAAATGGGGCTTTCTTT. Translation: CASSLSWGGGNGAFF.

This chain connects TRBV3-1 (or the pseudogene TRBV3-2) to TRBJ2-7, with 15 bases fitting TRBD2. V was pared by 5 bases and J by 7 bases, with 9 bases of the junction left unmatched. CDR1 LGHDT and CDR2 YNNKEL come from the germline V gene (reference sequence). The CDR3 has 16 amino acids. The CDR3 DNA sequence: TGTGCCAGCAGCTCCCACCCGGGACTAGCGGGGGGTGAGCAGTACTTC. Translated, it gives CASSSHPGLAGGEQYF.

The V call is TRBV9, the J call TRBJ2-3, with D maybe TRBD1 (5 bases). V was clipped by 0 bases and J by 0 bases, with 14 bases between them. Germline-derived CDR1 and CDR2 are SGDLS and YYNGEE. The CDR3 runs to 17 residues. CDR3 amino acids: CASSVVGRATSTDTQYF. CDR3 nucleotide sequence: TGTGCCAGCAGCGTAGTTGGCAGGGCAACTAGCACAGATACGCAGTATTTT.

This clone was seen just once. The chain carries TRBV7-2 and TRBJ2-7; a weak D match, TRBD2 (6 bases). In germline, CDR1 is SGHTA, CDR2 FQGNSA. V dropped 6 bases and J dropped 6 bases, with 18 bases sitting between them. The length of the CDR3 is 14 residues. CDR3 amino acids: CASRQRRDSGEQYF. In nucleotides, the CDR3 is TGTGCCAGCAGACAAAGGCGGGATTCCGGCGAGCAGTACTTC.